This T cell receptor (beta chain) was sequenced in a study of blood T cells in healthy people across ages. Study-wide results and caveats: Conclusively comparing naive with antigen-experienced cells was impossible with unsorted PBMCs. Older age went with lower TCR beta diversity per million T cells, in a roughly linear way.

On this clonotype: Antigen specificity is unknown.

The CDR3 loop spans 11 amino acids. V was pared by 3 bases and J by 8 bases, with 10 bases between. Germline CDR1 DFQATT, CDR2 SNEGSKA (reference sequence). A second PCR of 7 to 11 cycles used a sample-barcoded 5' primer and a J-beta primer mix. Every single cDNA molecule received a tag from a template-switch adaptor with 12 random nucleotides. TCRdb redid the calling of the 5' RACE reads with MiXCR, one entry per CDR3 protein. The sample lists some 1,800,000 distinct CDR3 sequences; 39% were seen once. Drawing of peripheral blood yielded approximately 10 milliliters from each donor. The clonotype comes from a human donor in good health. The chain is built from TRBV20-1 and TRBJ2-5; D is unclear. Specimen: blood. The CDR3: CSASSETTQYF. DNA for the CDR3: TGCAGTGCTAGCTCGGAGACTACCCAGTACTTC.